The rows below give T cell receptor beta chains drawn from one sample of a study of blood T cell repertoires in COVID-19. Method: immunoSEQ multiplex PCR; TCRdb's copy keeps in-frame clones and lacks some. The sample includes hundreds of thousands of clones, over 70% of them seen just once. The sample consisted of peripheral blood. The origin of the receptors is a woman between 35 and 50 years old who had recovered from COVID-19. Both conserved end residues are part of each CDR3. Each record gives: CDR3 protein, CDR3 DNA, J gene, D gene, clone size, V gene. D genes are given only for firm matches. Rows may omit the clone size; those that give it use once, few, many or a size class.

CSARGRGDAFF TGCAGTGCTAGAGGCAGGGGGGATGCTTTCTTT TRBJ1-1 TRBD1 NA TRBV20-1
CASSNPLAGAGTDTQYF TGTGCCAGCAGCAACCCACTAGCGGGGGCGGGCACAGATACGCAGTATTTT TRBJ2-3 TRBD2 NA TRBV27
CASSYTRANEKLFF TGTGCCAGCAGTTACACGCGGGCTAATGAAAAACTGTTTTTT TRBJ1-4 NA NA TRBV6-5
CASRERGRTDTQYF TGTGCCAGCCGGGAGAGGGGGCGCACAGATACGCAGTATTTT TRBJ2-3 NA NA TRBV19
CASSELGRRSSYNSPLHF TGCGCCAGCAGTGAGCTCGGACGGAGGAGCTCCTATAATTCACCCCTCCACTTT TRBJ1-6 NA NA TRBV10-2
CASSVDSPDYNSPLHF TGTGCCAGCAGCGTAGACTCGCCCGATTATAATTCACCCCTCCACTTT TRBJ1-6 NA NA TRBV9
CASSAPQEGTGGPMNTEAFF TGTGCCAGCAGCGCCCCCCAGGAGGGGACAGGGGGACCTATGAACACTGAAGCTTTCTTT TRBJ1-1 TRBD1 NA TRBV9
CASSPRGGRAFF TGTGCCAGTAGTCCCCGGGGCGGGAGAGCTTTCTTT TRBJ1-1 NA NA TRBV19
CASSPGTDYGYTF TGTGCCAGCAGTCCTGGGACAGACTATGGCTACACCTTC TRBJ1-2 TRBD1 NA TRBV27
CASSYSAHGYTF TGTGCCAGCAGTTATTCAGCGCATGGCTACACCTTC TRBJ1-2 NA NA TRBV6-2/TRBV6-3
CASSADRYRYTF TGTGCCAGCAGCGCCGACAGATATAGATACACCTTC TRBJ1-2 NA once TRBV7-2
CASRKDRATGELFF TGTGCCTCCCGGAAGGACAGGGCGACCGGGGAGCTGTTTTTT TRBJ2-2 TRBD1 NA TRBV3-1/TRBV3-2
CASSLAPGRTGVNPGELFF TGCGCCAGCAGCTTGGCCCCAGGACGGACAGGGGTGAATCCCGGGGAGCTGTTTTTT TRBJ2-2 TRBD1 few TRBV5-1
CASTSLDSGANVLTF TGTGCCAGCACCTCTCTAGACTCTGGGGCCAACGTCCTGACTTTC TRBJ2-6 NA NA TRBV5-6
CASSLNPGLEADTQYF TGTGCCAGCAGCTTAAACCCGGGTTTAGAGGCAGATACGCAGTATTTT TRBJ2-3 NA NA TRBV7-8
CASSGRDRGSYEQYF TGTGCCAGCAGCGGCCGGGACAGGGGGTCCTACGAGCAGTACTTC TRBJ2-7 TRBD1 NA TRBV6-1
CASSPGLAGGYQETQYF TGTGCCAGCAGCCCGGGACTAGCGGGGGGTTACCAAGAGACCCAGTACTTC TRBJ2-5 TRBD2 NA TRBV11-3